Included here is one T cell receptor (beta chain) sequence, with context. In the study's own analysis: Estimates of nucleated cell counts were drawn from the amplification of reference gene primers. Clones were sequenced by immunoSEQ multiplex PCR, and TCRdb holds only the in-frame ones, with some missing. For V, J and clone size, that table is used; D and trimming come from the DNA. The sample includes under 200,000 clones, 83% of them seen just once. These data belong to a study of blood T cell repertoires in COVID-19. Overall study: Samples of COVID-19 (acute and convalescent) were obtained from the United States, Italy and Spain. T cells, B-cell-depleted T cells, or PBMCs provided the cDNA or gDNA that served as material.

After removal of 4 bases from V and 4 bases from J, the junction contained 13 bases not matched to a gene. Germline V gene sequence: CDR1 SGHDT, CDR2 YYEEEE. The CDR3 consists of 16 residues. The TCR sequence derives from a human donor in a cohort sampled during active COVID-19. This chain links TRBV5-6 with TRBJ1-1; 7 nucleotides align to TRBD1. Input material: peripheral blood. The CDR3 loop is CASSDRLNPGGTEAFF. The CDR3 coding sequence is TGTGCCAGCAGCGACAGATTAAACCCAGGGGGCACTGAAGCTTTCTTT.